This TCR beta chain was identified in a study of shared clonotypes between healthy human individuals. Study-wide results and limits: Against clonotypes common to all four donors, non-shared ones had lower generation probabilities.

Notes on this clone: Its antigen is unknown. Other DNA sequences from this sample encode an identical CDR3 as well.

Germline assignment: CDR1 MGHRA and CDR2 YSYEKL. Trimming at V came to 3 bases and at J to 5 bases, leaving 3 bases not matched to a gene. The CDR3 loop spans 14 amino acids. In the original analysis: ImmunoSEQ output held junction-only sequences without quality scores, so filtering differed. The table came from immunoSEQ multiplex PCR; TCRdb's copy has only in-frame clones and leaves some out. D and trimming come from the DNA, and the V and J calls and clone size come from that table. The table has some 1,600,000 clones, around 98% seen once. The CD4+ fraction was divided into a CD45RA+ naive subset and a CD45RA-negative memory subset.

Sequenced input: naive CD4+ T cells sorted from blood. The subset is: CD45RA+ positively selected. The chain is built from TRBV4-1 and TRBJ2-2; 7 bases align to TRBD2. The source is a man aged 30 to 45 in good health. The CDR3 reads CASSHPGGTGELFF. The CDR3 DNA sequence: TGCGCCAGCAGCCACCCGGGGGGTACCGGGGAGCTGTTTTTT.